The 16 T cell receptor beta chains given below trace back to one sample, sequenced in a study of shared clonotypes between healthy human individuals. Data came from immunoSEQ multiplex PCR; TCRdb stores just in-frame clones and leaves some out. The profile shows more than 1,200,000 clones, approximately 98.5% of them singletons. Sequenced: naive CD4+ T cells sorted from blood. Subset defined: CD45RA+ positively selected. The receptors shown here come from a man aged 25 to 40 in good health.

This rearrangement joins TRBV18 to TRBJ2-7; possible D gene TRBD1, 6 bases. Germline lookup yields CDR1 KGHSH and CDR2 LQKENI. V lost 1 base and J 2 bases, leaving 15 bases between the germline ends. The CDR3 consists of 16 residues. CDR3 nucleotides: TGTGCCAGCTCACCACGCAGCCCGGACAGCCCCTACGAGCAGTACTTC. This translates into CASSPRSPDSPYEQYF.

V and J are TRBV6-5 and TRBJ2-1; the D is unclear. The V end lost 2 bases, the J end lost 4 bases, and 6 bases lay between the germline ends. This CDR3 has 13 residues. Germline values: CDR1 MNHEY, CDR2 SVGAGI. CDR3 protein: CASSYERYNEQFF. CDR3 nucleotides: TGTGCCAGCAGTTACGAACGGTACAATGAGCAGTTCTTC.

This chain uses TRBV15 with TRBJ2-2, with 14 positions matching TRBD2. This CDR3 contains 17 residues. Trimming removed 2 bases from V and 8 bases from J; junction bases left unmatched: 7. CDR1 is LNHNV, CDR2 YYDKDF, per germline (reference sequence). The CDR3 loop reads CATSRPGLAGGAGELFF. In nucleotides, the CDR3 is TGTGCCACCAGCAGACCAGGACTAGCGGGAGGTGCAGGGGAGCTGTTTTTT.

This chain links TRBV4-1 with TRBJ2-5, with D possibly being TRBD2 (5 bases). There are 15 residues in the CDR3. The germline CDR1 and CDR2 sequences are MGHRA and YSYEKL. Trimming removed 0 bases at V and 5 bases at J, with 13 bases between. The CDR3 bases are TGCGCCAGCAGCCAAGAAAACCGGCGGGCCGAGACCCAGTACTTC. Its protein product is CASSQENRRAETQYF.

The chain carries TRBV30 and TRBJ2-7; unclear D gene. This CDR3 region has 12 residues. Deletions cut 2 bases from V and 3 bases from J, with 8 bases between. The germline V gene has CDR1 GTSNPN and CDR2 SVGIG (reference sequence). In nucleotides, the CDR3 is TGTGCCTGGAGTCCATCAGGCTACGAGCAGTACTTC. It encodes CAWSPSGYEQYF.

CDR3: CASSPRGEHQPQHF. Here the CDR3 DNA reads TGTGCCAGCTCACCAAGAGGGGAGCATCAGCCCCAGCATTTT. The genes are TRBV18 and TRBJ1-5; the D gene is possibly TRBD1 (5 bases). Germline V gives CDR1 KGHSH, CDR2 LQKENI. Deletions cut 2 bases from V and 5 bases from J, with 10 bases between. This CDR3 has 14 amino acids.

With regard to this clone: Additional DNA sequences in this sample encode the identical CDR3. The V call is TRBV28, the J call TRBJ2-1; unclear D gene. This CDR3 has 14 amino acids. V lost 2 bases, J lost 4 bases, and 9 bases lay in between. Germline assignment: CDR1 MDHEN and CDR2 SYDVKM. This CDR3 is CASSLIAGYNEQFF. Written as DNA, the CDR3 is TGTGCCAGCAGTTTAATTGCCGGGTACAATGAGCAGTTCTTC.

V gene TRBV2 combines with J gene TRBJ2-2; D uncertain. The CDR3 is 13 amino acids. Germline V lookup: CDR1 SNHLY, CDR2 FYNNEI. V lost 6 bases to trimming and J lost 7 bases, with 12 bases between them. The CDR3 coding sequence is TGTGCCAGCAGCGGGTTATGGGGCGGGGAGCTGTTTTTT. This translates into CASSGLWGGELFF.

This clone appeared a single time. In the same sample, other DNA sequences code for this CDR3. The chain couples TRBV2 to TRBJ1-1; D not certain. The CDR3 runs to 12 residues. V was pared by 6 bases and J by 4 bases, with 9 bases between. The germline gives CDR1 SNHLY, CDR2 FYNNEI. CDR3 amino acids: CASRRESTEAFF. As DNA, the CDR3 is TGTGCCAGCAGAAGGGAAAGCACTGAAGCTTTCTTT.

The J gene is TRBJ2-7, the V gene TRBV5-1; 10 nucleotides align to TRBD2. CDR1 and CDR2 from the germline V gene are SGHRS and YFSETQ. The CDR3 loop spans 18 amino acids. V lost 0 bases to trimming and J lost 1 base; unmatched junction nucleotides: 10. Here the CDR3 reads CASSLGILAGESSYEQYF. The CDR3 region has the DNA TGCGCCAGCAGCTTGGGTATTCTAGCGGGAGAATCGTCCTACGAGCAGTACTTC. The variable domain in full, completed from reference TRBV5-1 and TRBJ2-7, reads KAGVTQTPRYLIKTRGQQVTLSCSPISGHRSVSWYQQTPGQGLQFLFEYFSETQRNKGNFPGRFSGRQFSNSRSEMNVSTLELGDSALYLCASSLGILAGESSYEQYFGPGTRLTVT.

V and J are TRBV10-2 and TRBJ2-5; D is ambiguous. CDR3 size: 15 residues. The germline gives CDR1 WSHSY, CDR2 SAAADI. Trimming pared 3 bases from V and 2 bases from J, leaving 13 bases between. CDR3 residues: CASSDIGPTQETQYF. CDR3 nucleotides: TGCGCCAGCAGTGATATAGGGCCGACTCAAGAGACCCAGTACTTC.

The chain is built from TRBV6-1 and TRBJ1-1, with D unclear. Germline CDR1 reads MNHNS; CDR2 reads SASEGT. The CDR3 covers 14 residues. V was shortened by 2 bases and J by 11 bases, with 18 bases between the two germline ends. The DNA for the CDR3 is TGTGCCAGCAGTGAAAGGTTTGAAACCTACGCGGCTTTCTTT. Amino acids: CASSERFETYAAFF.

The CDR3 loop is CASSPLDGNNPGYTF. The CDR3 DNA sequence: TGTGCCAGCTCACCACTCGATGGGAATAACCCAGGCTACACCTTC. The chain recombines TRBV18 with TRBJ1-2; no firm D call. The CDR3 runs 15 residues. CDR1 and CDR2 from the germline V gene are KGHSH and LQKENI. The V end lost 1 base, the J end lost 8 bases, and 17 bases lay between the germline ends.

The J gene is TRBJ1-3, the V gene TRBV11-2; D unresolved. V shed 1 base and J shed 3 bases, with 4 bases lying between them. Germline V gene lookup returns CDR1 SGHAT and CDR2 FQNNGV. This CDR3 region has 13 residues. This chain's CDR3 is CASSLAGGNTIYF. The CDR3 nucleotides are TGTGCCAGCAGCTTAGCGGGTGGAAACACCATATATTTT. The full variable domain, completed using reference TRBV11-2 and TRBJ1-3, is EAGVAQSPRYKIIEKRQSVAFWCNPISGHATLYWYQQILGQGPKLLIQFQNNGVVDDSQLPKDRFSAERLKGVDSTLKIQPAKLEDSAVYLCASSLAGGNTIYFGEGSWLTVV.

This clone was recorded only once. The V gene is TRBV15, the J gene TRBJ2-7, with a tentative D call TRBD2 (6 bases). Germline V lookup: CDR1 LNHNV, CDR2 YYDKDF (reference sequence). The V and J ends lost 1 base and 4 bases respectively, with 8 bases between them. The CDR3 length is 13 residues. CDR3 DNA sequence: TGTGCCACCAGCAGAGGGGGGGTGTACGAGCAGTACTTC. Residues: CATSRGGVYEQYF.

This chain joins TRBV4-3 and TRBJ2-1; the D gene is possibly TRBD2 (5 bases). Germline assignment: CDR1 LGHNA and CDR2 YSLEER. CDR3 length: 13 residues. The V end was cut by 5 bases, the J end by 2 bases, with 7 bases between. CDR3 amino acids: CASSVSAYNEQFF. The CDR3 bases are TGCGCCAGCAGCGTTAGCGCCTACAATGAGCAGTTCTTC.